This TCR beta chain appears in the sequencing data of a study of blood T cell repertoires in COVID-19. Study overall: There were acute and convalescent COVID-19 samples, and they came from the United States, Italy and Spain. PBMCs, B-cell-depleted T cells, or T cells were the source of the cDNA or gDNA that made up the material.

Under the authors' procedure: Reference gene primer amplification gave estimated nucleated cell counts. Data came from immunoSEQ multiplex PCR; TCRdb stores just in-frame clones and leaves some out. V and J calls and clone size come straight from that table; D and trimming were deduced from the DNA. This sample carries some 310,000 clones, roughly 84% of them seen once, and the ten largest clones take 1%. V lost 4 bases and J lost 4, with 11 bases in between. The germline V gene has CDR1 SNHLY and CDR2 FYNNEI. The CDR3 totals 14 residues. This TCR came from a man between 50 and 59 years old with active or convalescent COVID-19. This chain links TRBV2 with TRBJ1-3; D uncertain. The sample taken for sequencing was peripheral blood. The CDR3 DNA is TGTGCCAGCAGTGCTCCGGGTTCGGGAAACACCATATATTTT. Encoded protein: CASSAPGSGNTIYF. Full variable domain (rest looked up from reference TRBV2 and TRBJ1-3): EPEVTQTPSHQVTQMGQEVILRCVPISNHLYFYWYRQILGQKVEFLVSFYNNEISEKSEIFDDQFSVERPDGSNFTLKIRSTKLEDSAMYFCASSAPGSGNTIYFGEGSWLTVV.